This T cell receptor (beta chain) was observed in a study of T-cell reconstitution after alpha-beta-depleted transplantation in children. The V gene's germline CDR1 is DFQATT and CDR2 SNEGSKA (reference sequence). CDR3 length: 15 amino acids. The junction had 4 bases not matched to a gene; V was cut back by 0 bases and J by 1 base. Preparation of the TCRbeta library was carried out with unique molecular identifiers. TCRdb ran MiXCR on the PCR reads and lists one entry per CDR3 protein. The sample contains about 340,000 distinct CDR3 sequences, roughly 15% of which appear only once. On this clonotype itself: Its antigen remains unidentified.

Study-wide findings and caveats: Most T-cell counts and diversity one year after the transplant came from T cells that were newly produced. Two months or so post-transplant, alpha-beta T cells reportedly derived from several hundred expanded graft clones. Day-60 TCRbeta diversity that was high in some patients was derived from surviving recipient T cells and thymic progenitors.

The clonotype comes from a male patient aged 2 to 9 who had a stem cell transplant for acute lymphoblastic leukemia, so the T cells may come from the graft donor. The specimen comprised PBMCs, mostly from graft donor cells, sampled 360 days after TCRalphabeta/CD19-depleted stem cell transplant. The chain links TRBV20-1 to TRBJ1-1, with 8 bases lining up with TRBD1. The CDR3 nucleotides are TGCAGTGCTAGAGATTTGGGGACAGGGAACACTGAAGCTTTCTTT. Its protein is CSARDLGTGNTEAFF.